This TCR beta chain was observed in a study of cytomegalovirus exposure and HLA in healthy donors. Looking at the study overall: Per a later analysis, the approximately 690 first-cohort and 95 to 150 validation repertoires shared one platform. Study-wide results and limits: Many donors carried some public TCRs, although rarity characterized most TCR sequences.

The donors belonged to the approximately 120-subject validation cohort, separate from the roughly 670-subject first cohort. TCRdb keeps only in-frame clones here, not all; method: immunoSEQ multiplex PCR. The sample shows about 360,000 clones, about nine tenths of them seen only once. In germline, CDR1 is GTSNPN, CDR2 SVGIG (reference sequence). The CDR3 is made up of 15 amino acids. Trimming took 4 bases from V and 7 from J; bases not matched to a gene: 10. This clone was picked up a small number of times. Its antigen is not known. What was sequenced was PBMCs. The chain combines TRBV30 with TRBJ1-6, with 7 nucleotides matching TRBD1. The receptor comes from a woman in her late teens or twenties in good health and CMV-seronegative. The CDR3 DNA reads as TGTGCCTGGAACTCCGACAGGGCCTTCAATTCACCCCTCCACTTT. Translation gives CAWNSDRAFNSPLHF. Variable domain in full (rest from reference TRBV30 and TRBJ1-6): SQTIHQWPATLVQPVGSPLSLECTVEGTSNPNLYWYRQAAGRGLQLLFYSVGIGQISSEVPQNLSASRPQDRQFILSSKKLLLSDSGFYLCAWNSDRAFNSPLHFGNGTRLTVT.